The entry that follows covers one TCR beta chain sequence. Its matching antigen is unknown. From the RT-PCR reads, TCRdb called clonotypes with MiXCR, one entry per CDR3 protein. The repertoire has 400,000 to 650,000 distinct CDR3 sequences, 6% to 9% of them found once; the top ten carry less than 15%. This record comes from a study of response to subunit inactivated influenza vaccine. With 2 bases removed from V and 9 bases from J, the gap between germline ends came to 9 bases. The CDR3 is 12 residues long. Germline V gene sequence: CDR1 KGHSH, CDR2 LQKENI. Study-wide results and limits: With each seasonal influenza vaccination, the authors suggested, few new T cells are recruited.

This sequence was found in a man aged 45 to 70 who received an inactivated influenza vaccine. The sequencing here drew on PBMCs from blood, taken roughly 24 months after vaccination. The rearrangement joins TRBV18 to TRBJ2-3; tentative D call: TRBD1 (5 bases). The CDR3 reads CASSPGAETQYF. For the CDR3, the DNA is TGTGCCAGCTCACCAGGGGCCGAGACGCAGTATTTT. Together with reference TRBV18 and TRBJ2-3, the CDR3 gives the full variable domain: NAGVMQNPRHLVRRRGQEARLRCSPMKGHSHVYWYRQLPEEGLKFMVYLQKENIIDESGMPKERFSAEFPKEGPSILRIQQVVRGDSAAYFCASSPGAETQYFGPGTRLTVL.